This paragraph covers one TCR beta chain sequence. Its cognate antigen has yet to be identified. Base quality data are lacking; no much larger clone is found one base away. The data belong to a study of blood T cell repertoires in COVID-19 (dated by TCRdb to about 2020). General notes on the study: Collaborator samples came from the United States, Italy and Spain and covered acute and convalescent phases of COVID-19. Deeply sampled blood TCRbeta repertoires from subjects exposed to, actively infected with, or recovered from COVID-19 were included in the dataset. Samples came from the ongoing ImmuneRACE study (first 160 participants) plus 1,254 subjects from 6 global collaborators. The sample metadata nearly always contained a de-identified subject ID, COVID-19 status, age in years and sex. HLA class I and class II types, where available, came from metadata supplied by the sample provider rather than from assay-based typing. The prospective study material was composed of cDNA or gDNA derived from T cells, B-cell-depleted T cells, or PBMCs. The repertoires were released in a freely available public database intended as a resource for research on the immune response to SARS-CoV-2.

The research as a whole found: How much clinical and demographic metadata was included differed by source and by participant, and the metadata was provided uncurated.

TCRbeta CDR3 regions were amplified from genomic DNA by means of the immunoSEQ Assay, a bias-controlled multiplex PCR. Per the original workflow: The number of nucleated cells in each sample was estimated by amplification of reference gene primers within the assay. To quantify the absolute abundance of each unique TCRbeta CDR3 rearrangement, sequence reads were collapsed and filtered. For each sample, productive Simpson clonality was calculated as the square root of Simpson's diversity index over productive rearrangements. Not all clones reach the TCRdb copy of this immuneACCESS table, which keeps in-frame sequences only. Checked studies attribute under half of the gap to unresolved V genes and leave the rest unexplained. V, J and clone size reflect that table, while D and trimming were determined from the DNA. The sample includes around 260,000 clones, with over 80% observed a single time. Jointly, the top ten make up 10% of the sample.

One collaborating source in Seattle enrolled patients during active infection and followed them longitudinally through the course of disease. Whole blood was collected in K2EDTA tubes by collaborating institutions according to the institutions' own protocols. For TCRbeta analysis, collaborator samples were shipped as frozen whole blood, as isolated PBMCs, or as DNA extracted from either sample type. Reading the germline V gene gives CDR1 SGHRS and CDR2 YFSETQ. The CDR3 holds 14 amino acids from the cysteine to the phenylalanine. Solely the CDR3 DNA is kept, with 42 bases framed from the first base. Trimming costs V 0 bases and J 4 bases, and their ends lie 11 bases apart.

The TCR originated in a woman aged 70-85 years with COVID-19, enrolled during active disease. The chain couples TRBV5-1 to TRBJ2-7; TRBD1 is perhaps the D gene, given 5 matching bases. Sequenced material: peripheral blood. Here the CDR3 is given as CASSLEDTGYEQYF. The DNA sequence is TGCGCCAGCAGCTTGGAGGACACAGGTTACGAGCAGTACTTC. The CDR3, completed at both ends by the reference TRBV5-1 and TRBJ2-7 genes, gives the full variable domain KAGVTQTPRYLIKTRGQQVTLSCSPISGHRSVSWYQQTPGQGLQFLFEYFSETQRNKGNFPGRFSGRQFSNSRSEMNVSTLELGDSALYLCASSLEDTGYEQYFGPGTRLTVT.